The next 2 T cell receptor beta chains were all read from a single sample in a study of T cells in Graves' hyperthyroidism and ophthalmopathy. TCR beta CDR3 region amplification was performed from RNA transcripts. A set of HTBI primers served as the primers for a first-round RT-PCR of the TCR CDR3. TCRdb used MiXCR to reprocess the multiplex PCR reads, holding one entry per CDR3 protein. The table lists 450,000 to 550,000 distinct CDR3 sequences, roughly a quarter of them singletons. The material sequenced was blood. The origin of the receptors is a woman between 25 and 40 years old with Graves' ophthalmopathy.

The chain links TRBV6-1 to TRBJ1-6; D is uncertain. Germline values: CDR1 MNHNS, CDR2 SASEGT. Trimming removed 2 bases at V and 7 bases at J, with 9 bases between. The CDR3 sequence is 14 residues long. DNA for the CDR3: TGTGCCAGCAGTGAAACGGATGGGAATTCACCCCTCCACTTT. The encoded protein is CASSETDGNSPLHF.

The CDR3, as DNA: TGTGCCAGCAGCCAAGGTGAGACCCTGGGTAACACTGAAGCTTTCTTT. Translated: CASSQGETLGNTEAFF. The J gene is TRBJ1-1, the V gene TRBV3-1; D call uncertain. The CDR3 has 16 amino acids. Germline loops: CDR1 LGHDT, CDR2 YNNKEL (reference sequence). Trimming took 1 base from V and 2 from J, leaving 14 bases between them.